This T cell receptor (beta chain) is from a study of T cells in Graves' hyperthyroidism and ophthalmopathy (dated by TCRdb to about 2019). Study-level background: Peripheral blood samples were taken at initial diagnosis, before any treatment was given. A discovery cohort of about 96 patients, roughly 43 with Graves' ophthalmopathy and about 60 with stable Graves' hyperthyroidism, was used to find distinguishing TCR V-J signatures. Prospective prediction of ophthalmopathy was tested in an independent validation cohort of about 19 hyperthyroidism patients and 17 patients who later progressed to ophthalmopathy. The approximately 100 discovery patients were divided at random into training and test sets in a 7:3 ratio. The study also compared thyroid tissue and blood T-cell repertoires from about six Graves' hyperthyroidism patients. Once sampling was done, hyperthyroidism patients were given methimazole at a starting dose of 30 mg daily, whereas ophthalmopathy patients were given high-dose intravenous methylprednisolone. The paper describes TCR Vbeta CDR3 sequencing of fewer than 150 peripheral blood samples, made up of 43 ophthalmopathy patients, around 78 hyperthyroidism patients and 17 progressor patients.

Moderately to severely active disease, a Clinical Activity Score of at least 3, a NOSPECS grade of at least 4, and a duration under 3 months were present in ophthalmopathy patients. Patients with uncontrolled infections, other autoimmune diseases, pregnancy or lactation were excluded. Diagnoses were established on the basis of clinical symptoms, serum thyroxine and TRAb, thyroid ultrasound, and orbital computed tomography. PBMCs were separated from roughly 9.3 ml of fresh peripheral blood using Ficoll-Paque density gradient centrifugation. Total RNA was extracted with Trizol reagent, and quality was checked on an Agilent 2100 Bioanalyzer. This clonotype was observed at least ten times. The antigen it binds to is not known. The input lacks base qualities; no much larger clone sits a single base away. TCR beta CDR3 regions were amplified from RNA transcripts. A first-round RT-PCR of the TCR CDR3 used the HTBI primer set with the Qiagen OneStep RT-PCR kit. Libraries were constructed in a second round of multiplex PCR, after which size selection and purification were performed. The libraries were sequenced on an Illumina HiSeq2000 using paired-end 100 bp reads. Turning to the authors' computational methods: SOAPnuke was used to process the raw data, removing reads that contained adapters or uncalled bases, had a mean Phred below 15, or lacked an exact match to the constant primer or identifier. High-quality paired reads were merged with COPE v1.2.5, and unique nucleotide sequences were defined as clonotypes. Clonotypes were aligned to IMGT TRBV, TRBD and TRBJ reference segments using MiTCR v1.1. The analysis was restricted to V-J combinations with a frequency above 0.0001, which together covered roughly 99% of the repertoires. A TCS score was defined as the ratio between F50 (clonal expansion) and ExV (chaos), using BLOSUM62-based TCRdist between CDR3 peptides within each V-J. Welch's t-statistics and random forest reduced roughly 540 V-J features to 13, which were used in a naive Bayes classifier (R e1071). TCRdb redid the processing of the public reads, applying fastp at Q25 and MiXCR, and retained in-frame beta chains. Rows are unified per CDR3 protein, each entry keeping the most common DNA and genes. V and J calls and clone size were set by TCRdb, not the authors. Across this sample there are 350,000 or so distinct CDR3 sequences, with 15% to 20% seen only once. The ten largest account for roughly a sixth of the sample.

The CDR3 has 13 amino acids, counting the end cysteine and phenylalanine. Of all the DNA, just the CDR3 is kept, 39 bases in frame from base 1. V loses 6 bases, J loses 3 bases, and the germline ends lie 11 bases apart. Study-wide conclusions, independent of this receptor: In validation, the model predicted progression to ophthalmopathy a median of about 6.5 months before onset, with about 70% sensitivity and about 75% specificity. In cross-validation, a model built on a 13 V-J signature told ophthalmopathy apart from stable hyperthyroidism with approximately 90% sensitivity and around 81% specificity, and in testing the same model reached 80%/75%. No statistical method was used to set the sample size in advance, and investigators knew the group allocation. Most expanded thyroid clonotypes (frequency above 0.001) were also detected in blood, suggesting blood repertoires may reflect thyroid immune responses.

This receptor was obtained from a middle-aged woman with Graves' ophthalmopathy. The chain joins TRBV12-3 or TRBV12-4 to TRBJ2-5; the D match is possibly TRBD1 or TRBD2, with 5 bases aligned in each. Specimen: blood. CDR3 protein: CASRPGPKETQYF. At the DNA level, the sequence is TGTGCCAGCAGGCCGGGACCCAAAGAGACCCAGTACTTC.